Listed here are 6 T cell receptor beta chains from one sample, sequenced in a study of blood T cell repertoires in COVID-19. The data were produced by immunoSEQ multiplex PCR, yet TCRdb's version contains in-frame clones alone and is incomplete. The sample holds 60,000 to 95,000 clones, around 72% seen once. The specimen was peripheral blood. The receptor source for this set is a human donor with acute or convalescent COVID-19. The donor label of this sample is uncertain.

This clone showed up just a few times. The sample has other DNA sequences that encode this CDR3 too. This chain joins TRBV7-8 and TRBJ2-7; D gene uncertain. Trimming stripped 1 base from V and 1 base from J, with 5 bases between. CDR3 length: 13 amino acids. CDR1 and CDR2 (germline): SGHVS, FQNEAQ. The CDR3 nucleotides read TGTGCCAGCAGCTTAGTGTCGTCCTACGAGCAGTACTTC. The encoded protein is CASSLVSSYEQYF.

The chain is built from TRBV2 and TRBJ2-3; 10 bases line up with TRBD1. The CDR3 is 14 amino acids. V lost 8 bases, J lost 6 bases, and 8 bases stayed unmatched. Germline-derived CDR1 and CDR2 are SNHLY and FYNNEI. The CDR3 region has the DNA TGTGCCAGCGGACAGGGGGTGGAGGAGGATACGCAGTATTTT. Translating gives CASGQGVEEDTQYF.

J is TRBJ1-1 and V is TRBV7-6, with a weak D call TRBD1 (5 bases). V lost 3 bases to trimming and J lost 7 bases, with 12 bases between them. Germline V CDR1 and CDR2: SGHVS, FNYEAQ. CDR3 size: 13 residues. In DNA form, the CDR3 reads TGTGCCAGCAGCTTCCGGGGGGAGATTGAAGCTTTCTTT. It specifies CASSFRGEIEAFF.

The chain is built from TRBV5-1 and TRBJ2-3; 11 bases map to TRBD2. CDR3 length: 16 residues. The germline V gene has CDR1 SGHRS and CDR2 YFSETQ. Losses at the gene ends were 2 bases for V and 4 bases for J; bases not matched to a gene: 6. The CDR3 sequence: CASSFSGGASADTQYF. The CDR3 nucleotides read TGCGCCAGCAGCTTTAGCGGGGGGGCCTCTGCAGATACGCAGTATTTT.

This sequence joins TRBV6-6 and TRBJ1-4; TRBD1 matches at 8 bases. The CDR3 contains 14 residues. V dropped 6 bases and J dropped 7; count of bases not matched to a gene: 7. Germline V gene lookup returns CDR1 MNHNY and CDR2 SVGAGI (reference sequence). The CDR3, as DNA: TGTGCCAGCAGGAGGGAGACAGGGGTTGAAAAACTGTTTTTT. As protein: CASRRETGVEKLFF.

This clone was observed a handful of times. This chain joins TRBV16 and TRBJ2-1; D not resolved. The CDR3 has 16 amino acids. Germline lookup yields CDR1 KGHSY and CDR2 FQNENV. With 4 bases removed from V and 0 bases from J, the gap between germline ends came to 13 bases. The CDR3: CASSRLTRSSYNEQFF. The CDR3 coding sequence is TGTGCCAGCAGCCGCCTGACTCGAAGCTCCTACAATGAGCAGTTCTTC.